A selection of T cell receptor beta chains follows, all from one sample in a study of Graves' ophthalmopathy and Graves' hyperthyroidism. Via MiXCR, TCRdb re-called the multiplex PCR reads, giving one row per CDR3 protein. Of around 1,000,000 distinct CDR3 sequences listed, less than 45% are singletons. Sequencing was done on a sample of peripheral blood or thyroid tissue (not recorded which). These receptors were obtained from an adult man with Graves' hyperthyroidism. The CDR3 runs from the conserved cysteine through the conserved F or W. A D gene is named only where the DNA matches it firmly. Clone size is stated in some rows and not others, as once, few, many or a class when expanded.

cdr3_length	d_call	j_call	clone_size	v_call	cdr3_nt	cdr3_aa
13	TRBD2	TRBJ2-2	.	TRBV7-6	TGTGCCAGCAGCGACCAGGGAGGGAGGGAGCTGTTTTTT	CASSDQGGRELFF
14	.	TRBJ1-1	.	TRBV5-1	TGCGCCAGCAGCTTACCCGGGCCCGCAGTTGAAGCTTTCTTT	CASSLPGPAVEAFF
13	.	TRBJ1-5	many	TRBV4-3	TGCGCCAGCAGCCAAGAACTGAATCAGCCCCAGCATTTT	CASSQELNQPQHF
15	.	TRBJ2-2	few	TRBV6-5	TGTGCCAGCAGTTACGTAGGACAGTGGATCGGGGAGCTGTTTTTT	CASSYVGQWIGELFF
13	.	TRBJ2-5	many	TRBV6-5	TGTGCCAGCAGTTCCACCCTGGGAGAGACCCAGTACTTC	CASSSTLGETQYF
15	TRBD1	TRBJ2-2	once	TRBV10-3	TGTGCCATCAGTGGACAGGGGGCGGGGACCGGGGAGCTGTTTTTT	CAISGQGAGTGELFF
14	TRBD1	TRBJ1-6	.	TRBV25-1	TGTGCCAGCGTTAGGACAGGGGCTAATTCACCCCTCCACTTT	CASVRTGANSPLHF
14	.	TRBJ1-5	many	TRBV20-1	TGCAGTGCTAGAGATTGGGTTAGCAATCAGCCCCAGCATTTT	CSARDWVSNQPQHF
12	.	TRBJ1-1	many	TRBV12-5	TGTGCTAGTGTTATAGACGGATCTGAAGCTTTCTTT	CASVIDGSEAFF
15	.	TRBJ2-7	few	TRBV7-9	TGTGCCAGCAGCTTAACGGCGGTGCTAGCAAACGAGCAGTACTTC	CASSLTAVLANEQYF
14	TRBD1	TRBJ1-1	few	TRBV6-2/TRBV6-3	TGTGCCAGCACTGGACAGGGAATGAACACTGAAGCTTTCTTT	CASTGQGMNTEAFF
14	.	TRBJ1-4	many	TRBV20-1	TGCAGTGCTAGAGGGGGGCGCACGGATGAAAAACTGTTTTTT	CSARGGRTDEKLFF
16	.	TRBJ1-1	few	TRBV6-1	TGTGCCAGCAGTGAAGCCGGCAGGGGAAGGGGCACTGAAGCTTTCTTT	CASSEAGRGRGTEAFF
14	.	TRBJ2-2	.	TRBV7-2	TGTGCCAGCAGCTGGGCGCAGGGAACCGGGGAGCTGTTTTTT	CASSWAQGTGELFF
15	.	TRBJ1-5	many	TRBV2	TGTGCCAGCAGCCCCTCGTCTAGGCTTTCGCAGCCCCAGCATTTT	CASSPSSRLSQPQHF
14	.	TRBJ1-1	many	TRBV2	TGTGCCAGCTTCCGGACAGCTGCTAACACTGAAGCTTTCTTT	CASFRTAANTEAFF
13	.	TRBJ2-7	many	TRBV29-1	TGCAGCGTTGGTACAGGGCGGACATACGAGCAGTACTTC	CSVGTGRTYEQYF
13	.	TRBJ1-4	many	TRBV12-3/TRBV12-4	TGTGCCAGCAGTTTTGGCAGCATAGAAAAACTGTTTTTT	CASSFGSIEKLFF
11	TRBD2	TRBJ2-5	.	TRBV29-1	TGCAGCAGTGAAGCGGGAAAGACCCAGTACTTC	CSSEAGKTQYF
13	TRBD1	TRBJ2-5	many	TRBV15	TGTGCCACCAAACAGGGGGCGCAAGAGACCCAGTACTTC	CATKQGAQETQYF
15	.	TRBJ2-3	many	TRBV11-2	TGTGCCAGCAGCTTAGCGCAGGGTTGGACAGATACGCAGTATTTT	CASSLAQGWTDTQYF
13	.	TRBJ1-4	many	TRBV7-6	TGTGCCAGCAGCCCTTCAGTTAATGAAAAACTGTTTTTT	CASSPSVNEKLFF
12	.	TRBJ1-1	.	TRBV28	TGTGCCAGTAGCTTAGGGTACGGTGAAGCTTTCTTT	CASSLGYGEAFF
14	.	TRBJ2-5	few	TRBV29-1	TGCAGCGTTGAGAGCTTAGCAGGGGAAGAGACCCAGTACTTC	CSVESLAGEETQYF
15	.	TRBJ2-2	few	TRBV5-1	TGCGCCAGCAGCCTTTACGGGACACCGACCGGGGAGCTGTTTTTT	CASSLYGTPTGELFF
13	.	TRBJ2-7	.	TRBV28	TGTGCCAGCCGCATCGACTTCGGTTACGAGCAGTACTTC	CASRIDFGYEQYF
13	.	TRBJ2-5	.	TRBV15	TGTGCCACCAGCACCAGGGGCGGTGGGACCCAGTACTTC	CATSTRGGGTQYF